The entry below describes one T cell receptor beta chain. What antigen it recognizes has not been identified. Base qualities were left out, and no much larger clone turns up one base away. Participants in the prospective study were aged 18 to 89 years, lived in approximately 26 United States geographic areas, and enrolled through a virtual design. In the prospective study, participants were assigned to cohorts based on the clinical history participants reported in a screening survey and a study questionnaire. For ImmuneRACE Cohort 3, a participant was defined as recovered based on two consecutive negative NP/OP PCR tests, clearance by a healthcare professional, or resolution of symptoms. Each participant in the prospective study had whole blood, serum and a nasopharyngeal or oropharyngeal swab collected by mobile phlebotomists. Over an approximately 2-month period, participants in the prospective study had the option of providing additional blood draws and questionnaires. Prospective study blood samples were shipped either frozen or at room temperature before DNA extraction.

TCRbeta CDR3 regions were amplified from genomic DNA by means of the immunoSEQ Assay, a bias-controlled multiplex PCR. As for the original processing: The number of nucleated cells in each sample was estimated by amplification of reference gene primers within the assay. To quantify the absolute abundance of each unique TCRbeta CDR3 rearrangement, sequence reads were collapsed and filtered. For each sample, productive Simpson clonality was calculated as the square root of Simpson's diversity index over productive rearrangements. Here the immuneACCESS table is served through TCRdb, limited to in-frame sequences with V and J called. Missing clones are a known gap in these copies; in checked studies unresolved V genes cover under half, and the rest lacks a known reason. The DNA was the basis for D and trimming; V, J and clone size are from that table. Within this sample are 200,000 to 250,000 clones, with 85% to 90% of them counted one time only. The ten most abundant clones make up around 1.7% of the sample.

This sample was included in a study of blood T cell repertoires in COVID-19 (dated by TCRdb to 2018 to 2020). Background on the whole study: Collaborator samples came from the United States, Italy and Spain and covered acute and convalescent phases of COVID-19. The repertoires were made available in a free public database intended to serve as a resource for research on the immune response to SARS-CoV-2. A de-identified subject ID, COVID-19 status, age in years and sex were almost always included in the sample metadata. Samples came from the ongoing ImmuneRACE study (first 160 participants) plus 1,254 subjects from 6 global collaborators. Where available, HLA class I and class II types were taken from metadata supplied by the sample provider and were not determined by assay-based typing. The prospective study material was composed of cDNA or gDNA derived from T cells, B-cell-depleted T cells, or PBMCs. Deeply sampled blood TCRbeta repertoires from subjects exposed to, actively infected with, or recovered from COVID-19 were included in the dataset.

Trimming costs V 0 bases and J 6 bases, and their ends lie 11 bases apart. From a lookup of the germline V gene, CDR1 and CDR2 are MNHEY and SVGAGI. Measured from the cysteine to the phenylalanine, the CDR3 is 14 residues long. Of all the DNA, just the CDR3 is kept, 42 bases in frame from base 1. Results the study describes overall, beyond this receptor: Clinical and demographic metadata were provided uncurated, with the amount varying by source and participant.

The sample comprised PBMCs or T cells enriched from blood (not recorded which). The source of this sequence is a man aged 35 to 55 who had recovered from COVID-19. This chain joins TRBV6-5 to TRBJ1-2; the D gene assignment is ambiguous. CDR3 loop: CASSYSPEDNGYTF. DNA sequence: TGTGCCAGCAGTTACTCCCCCGAGGATAATGGCTACACCTTC.